This note documents a single T cell receptor beta chain sequence. This sample was taken from a study of blood T cell repertoires in COVID-19. Trimming cost V 0 bases and J 8 bases, with 6 bases left between them. Germline CDR1 and CDR2: SGDLS and YYNGEE. There are 13 residues in the CDR3. The assay was immunoSEQ multiplex PCR, and TCRdb's table has in-frame clones only and misses some. The table includes some 49,000 clones, approximately 87% detected once. V is TRBV9 and J is TRBJ1-6; D uncertain. The sequenced sample was peripheral blood. This TCR was recovered from a human donor in a cohort sampled during active COVID-19. CDR3 amino acids: CASSVESDSPLHF. The DNA for the CDR3 is TGTGCCAGCAGCGTAGAGTCAGATTCACCCCTCCACTTT.